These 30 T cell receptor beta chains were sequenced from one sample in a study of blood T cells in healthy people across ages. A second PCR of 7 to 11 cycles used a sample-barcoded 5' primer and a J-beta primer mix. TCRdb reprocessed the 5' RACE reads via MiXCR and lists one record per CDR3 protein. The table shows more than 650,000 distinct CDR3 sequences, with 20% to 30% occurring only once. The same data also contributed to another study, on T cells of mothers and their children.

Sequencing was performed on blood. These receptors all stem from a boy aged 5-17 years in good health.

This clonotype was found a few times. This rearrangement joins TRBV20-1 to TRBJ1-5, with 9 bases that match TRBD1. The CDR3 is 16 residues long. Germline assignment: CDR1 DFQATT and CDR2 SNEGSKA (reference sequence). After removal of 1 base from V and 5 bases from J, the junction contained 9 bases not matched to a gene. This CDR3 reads CSARGSRDRVHQPQHF. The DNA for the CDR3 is TGCAGTGCTAGAGGGTCTAGGGACAGGGTACATCAGCCCCAGCATTTT.

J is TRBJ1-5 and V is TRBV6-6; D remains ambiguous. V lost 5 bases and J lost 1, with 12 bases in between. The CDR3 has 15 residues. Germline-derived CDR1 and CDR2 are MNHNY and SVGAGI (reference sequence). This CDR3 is CASSPSAVSNQPQHF. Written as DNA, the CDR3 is TGTGCCAGCAGTCCCTCGGCTGTAAGCAATCAGCCCCAGCATTTT.

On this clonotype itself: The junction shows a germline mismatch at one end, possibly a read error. As DNA, the CDR3 is TGTGCCGGCAGTAAGGGGGTAACCATGAACACTGAAGCTTTCTTT. The encoded protein is CAGSKGVTMNTEAFF. This rearrangement joins TRBV12-3 or TRBV12-4 to TRBJ1-1, with D perhaps matching TRBD1 (6 bases). The CDR3 covers 15 residues.

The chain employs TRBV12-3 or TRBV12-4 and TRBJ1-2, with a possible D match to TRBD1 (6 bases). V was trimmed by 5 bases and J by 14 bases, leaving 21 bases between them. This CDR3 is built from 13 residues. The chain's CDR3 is CASSLRDIEVKTF. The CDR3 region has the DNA TGTGCCAGCAGTCTCCGGGACATTGAAGTTAAAACCTTC.

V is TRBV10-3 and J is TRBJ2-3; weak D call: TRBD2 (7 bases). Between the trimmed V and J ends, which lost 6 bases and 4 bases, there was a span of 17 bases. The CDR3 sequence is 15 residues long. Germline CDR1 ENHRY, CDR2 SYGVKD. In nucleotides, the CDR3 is TGTGCCATCAGCTCGGGACACGGGGGGTCAGATACGCAGTATTTT. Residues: CAISSGHGGSDTQYF.

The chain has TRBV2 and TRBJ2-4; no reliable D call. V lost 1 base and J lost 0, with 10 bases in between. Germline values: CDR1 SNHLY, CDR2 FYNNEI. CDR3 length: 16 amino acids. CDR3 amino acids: CASSEGPALAKNIQYF. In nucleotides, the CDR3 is TGTGCCAGCAGTGAAGGGCCGGCTCTAGCCAAAAACATTCAGTACTTC. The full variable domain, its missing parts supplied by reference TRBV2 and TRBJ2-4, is EPEVTQTPSHQVTQMGQEVILRCVPISNHLYFYWYRQILGQKVEFLVSFYNNEISEKSEIFDDQFSVERPDGSNFTLKIRSTKLEDSAMYFCASSEGPALAKNIQYFGAGTRLSVL.

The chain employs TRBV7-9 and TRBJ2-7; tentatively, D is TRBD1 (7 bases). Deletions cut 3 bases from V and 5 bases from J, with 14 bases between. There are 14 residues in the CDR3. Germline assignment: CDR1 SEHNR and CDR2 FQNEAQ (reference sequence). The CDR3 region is CASSFEGGGDEQYF. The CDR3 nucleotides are TGTGCCAGCAGCTTTGAAGGAGGGGGCGACGAGCAGTACTTC.

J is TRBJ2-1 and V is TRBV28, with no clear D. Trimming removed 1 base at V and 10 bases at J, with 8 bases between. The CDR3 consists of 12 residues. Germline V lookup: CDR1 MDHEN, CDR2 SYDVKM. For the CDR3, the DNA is TGTGCCAGCAGTTTATTCCGAAGGGAGCAGTTCTTC. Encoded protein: CASSLFRREQFF. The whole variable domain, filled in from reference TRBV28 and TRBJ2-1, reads DVKVTQSSRYLVKRTGEKVFLECVQDMDHENMFWYRQDPGLGLRLIYFSYDVKMKEKGDIPEGYSVSREKKERFSLILESASTNQTSMYLCASSLFRREQFFGPGTRLTVL.

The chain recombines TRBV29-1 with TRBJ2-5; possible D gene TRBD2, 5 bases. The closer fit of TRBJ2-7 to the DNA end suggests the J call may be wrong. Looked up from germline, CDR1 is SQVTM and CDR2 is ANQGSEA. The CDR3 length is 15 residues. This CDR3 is CSVEPDSSSSYEQYF. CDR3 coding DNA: TGCAGCGTTGAACCGGACTCCTCGAGCTCCTACGAGCAGTACTTC.

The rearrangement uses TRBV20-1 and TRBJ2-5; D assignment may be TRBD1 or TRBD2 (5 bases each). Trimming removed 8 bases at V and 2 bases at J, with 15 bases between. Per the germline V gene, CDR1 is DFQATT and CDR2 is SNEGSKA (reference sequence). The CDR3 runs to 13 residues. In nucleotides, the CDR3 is TGCAGTCCCACGGGACCTAGACAAGAGACCCAGTACTTC. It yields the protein CSPTGPRQETQYF.

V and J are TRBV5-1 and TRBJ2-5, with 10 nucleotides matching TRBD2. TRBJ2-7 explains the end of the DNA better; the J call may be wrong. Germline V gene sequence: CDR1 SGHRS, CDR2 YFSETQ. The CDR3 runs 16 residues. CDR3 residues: CASSSITSGAHYEQYF. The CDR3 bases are TGCGCCAGCAGCTCGATAACTAGCGGGGCCCACTACGAGCAGTACTTC.

This chain's CDR3 is CATREIIAKNIQYF. The CDR3 bases are TGTGCCACCCGAGAAATAATAGCCAAAAACATTCAGTACTTC. The V and J genes are TRBV27 and TRBJ2-4; D call uncertain. Germline CDR1 MNHEY, CDR2 SMNVEV (reference sequence). The CDR3 is 14 residues long. V gave up 10 bases and J gave up 0 bases, with 13 bases separating them.

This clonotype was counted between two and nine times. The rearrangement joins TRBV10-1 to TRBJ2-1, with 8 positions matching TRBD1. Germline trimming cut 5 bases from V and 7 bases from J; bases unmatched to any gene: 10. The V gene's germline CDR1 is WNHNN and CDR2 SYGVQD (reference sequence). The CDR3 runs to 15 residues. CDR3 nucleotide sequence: TGCGCCAGCAGTAAGACAGGGGATGGTTTGAATGAGCAGTTCTTC. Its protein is CASSKTGDGLNEQFF.

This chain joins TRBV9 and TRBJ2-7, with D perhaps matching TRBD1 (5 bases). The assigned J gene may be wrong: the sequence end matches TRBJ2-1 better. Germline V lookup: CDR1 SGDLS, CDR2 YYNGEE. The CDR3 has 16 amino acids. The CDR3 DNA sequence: TGTGCCAGCAGCATCGCCCAGGGCCGACCCTACAATGAGCAGTTCTTC. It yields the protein CASSIAQGRPYNEQFF.

CDR3 in DNA: TGTGCCATCAGTCGCGCGGGACAGGGCCAATACAATGAGCAGTTCTTC. The encoded protein is CAISRAGQGQYNEQFF. The chain couples TRBV10-3 to TRBJ2-1; 9 positions match TRBD1. Per germline, CDR1 ENHRY and CDR2 SYGVKD. This CDR3 region has 16 residues. Trimming removed 5 bases from V and 4 bases from J; junction bases left unmatched: 9.

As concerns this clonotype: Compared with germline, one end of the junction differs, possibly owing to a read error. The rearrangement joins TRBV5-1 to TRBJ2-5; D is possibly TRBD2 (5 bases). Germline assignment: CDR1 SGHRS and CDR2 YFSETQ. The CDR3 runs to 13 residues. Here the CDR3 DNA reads TGCGCCAGCAGACAAGAGGGCCAAGAGACCCGGTACTTC. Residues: CASRQEGQETRYF.

CDR3 residues: CASSFPGAEAFF. DNA of the CDR3: TGTGCCAGCAGCTTTCCGGGGGCTGAAGCTTTCTTT. V usage is TRBV13 and J usage is TRBJ1-1; a weak D match, TRBD1 (5 bases). The V gene's germline CDR1 is PRHDT and CDR2 FYEKMQ (reference sequence). The CDR3 has 12 amino acids. Trimming took off 3 bases at V and 6 bases at J, with 8 bases between the two ends. Looking up the rest from reference TRBV13 and TRBJ1-1 gives the full variable domain: AAGVIQSPRHLIKEKRETATLKCYPIPRHDTVYWYQQGPGQDPQFLISFYEKMQSDKGSIPDRFSAQQFSDYHSELNMSSLELGDSALYFCASSFPGAEAFFGQGTRLTVV.

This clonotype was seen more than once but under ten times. This CDR3 reads CASSQKRPNTGELFF. The CDR3 coding sequence is TGTGCCAGCAGTCAAAAAAGACCGAACACCGGGGAGCTGTTTTTT. J is TRBJ2-2 and V is TRBV6-6, with D unresolved. Germline V gene sequence: CDR1 MNHNY, CDR2 SVGAGI (reference sequence). The CDR3 runs 15 residues. V lost 5 bases, J lost 0 bases, and 10 bases lay in between.

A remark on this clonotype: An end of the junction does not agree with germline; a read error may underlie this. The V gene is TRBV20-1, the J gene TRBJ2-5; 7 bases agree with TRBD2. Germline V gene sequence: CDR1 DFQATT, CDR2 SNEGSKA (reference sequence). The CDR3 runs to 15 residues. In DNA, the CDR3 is TGCGGTGCTAGAGATCTCGGGACTAATAAAGAGACCCAGTACTTC. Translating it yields CGARDLGTNKETQYF.

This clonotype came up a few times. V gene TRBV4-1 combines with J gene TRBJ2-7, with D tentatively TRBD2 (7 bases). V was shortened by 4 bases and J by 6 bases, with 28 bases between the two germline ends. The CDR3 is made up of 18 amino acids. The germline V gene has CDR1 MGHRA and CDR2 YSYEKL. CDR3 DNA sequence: TGCGCCAGCAGCCCCGGTTGGGGGGGGCGAGAAGACGATGCCGAGCAGTACTTC. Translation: CASSPGWGGREDDAEQYF.

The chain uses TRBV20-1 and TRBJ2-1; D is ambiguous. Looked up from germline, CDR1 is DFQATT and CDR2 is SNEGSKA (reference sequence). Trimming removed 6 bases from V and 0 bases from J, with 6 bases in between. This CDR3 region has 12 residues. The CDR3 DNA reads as TGCAGTGCCATTCACTCCTACAATGAGCAGTTCTTC. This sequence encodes CSAIHSYNEQFF.

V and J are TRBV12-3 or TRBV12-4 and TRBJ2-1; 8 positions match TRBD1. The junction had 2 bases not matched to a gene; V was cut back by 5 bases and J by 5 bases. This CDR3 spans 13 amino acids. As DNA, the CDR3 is TGTGCCAGCAGTCGGGGACAGGACAATGAGCAGTTCTTC. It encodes CASSRGQDNEQFF.

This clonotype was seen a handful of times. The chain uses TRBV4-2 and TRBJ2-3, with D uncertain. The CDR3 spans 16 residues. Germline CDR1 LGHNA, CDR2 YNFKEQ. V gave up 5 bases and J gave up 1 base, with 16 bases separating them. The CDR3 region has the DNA TGTGCCAGCAGCGAAGGAGTGATAGCTGGCACAGATACGCAGTATTTT. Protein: CASSEGVIAGTDTQYF.

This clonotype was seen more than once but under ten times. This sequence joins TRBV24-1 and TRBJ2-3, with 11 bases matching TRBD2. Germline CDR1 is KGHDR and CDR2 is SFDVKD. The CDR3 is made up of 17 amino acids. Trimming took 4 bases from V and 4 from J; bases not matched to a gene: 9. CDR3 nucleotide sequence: TGTGCCACCAGTGACCCGGGACTAGCGGCCGGTGCAGATACGCAGTATTTT. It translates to CATSDPGLAAGADTQYF.

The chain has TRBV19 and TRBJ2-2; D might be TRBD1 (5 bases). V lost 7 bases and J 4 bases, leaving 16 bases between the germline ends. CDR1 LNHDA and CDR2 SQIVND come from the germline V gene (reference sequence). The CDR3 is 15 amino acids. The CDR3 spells CASTPGSPSTGELFF. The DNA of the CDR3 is TGTGCCAGTACTCCAGGGTCCCCGAGCACCGGGGAGCTGTTTTTT.

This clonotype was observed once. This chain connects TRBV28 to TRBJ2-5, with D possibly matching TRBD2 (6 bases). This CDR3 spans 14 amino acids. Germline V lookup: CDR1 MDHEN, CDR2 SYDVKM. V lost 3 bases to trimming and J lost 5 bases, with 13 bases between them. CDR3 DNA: TGTGCCAGCAGTTTCGTGCGCGGGAAGGAGACCCAGTACTTC. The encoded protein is CASSFVRGKETQYF. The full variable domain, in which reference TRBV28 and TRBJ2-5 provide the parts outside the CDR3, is DVKVTQSSRYLVKRTGEKVFLECVQDMDHENMFWYRQDPGLGLRLIYFSYDVKMKEKGDIPEGYSVSREKKERFSLILESASTNQTSMYLCASSFVRGKETQYFGPGTRLLVL.

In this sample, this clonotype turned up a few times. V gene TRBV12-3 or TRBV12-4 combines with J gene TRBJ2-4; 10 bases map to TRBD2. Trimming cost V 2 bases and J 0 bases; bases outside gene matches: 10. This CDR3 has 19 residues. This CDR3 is CASSLTQRGGKLAKNIQYF. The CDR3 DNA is TGTGCCAGCAGTTTAACACAGCGGGGGGGCAAACTAGCCAAAAACATTCAGTACTTC.

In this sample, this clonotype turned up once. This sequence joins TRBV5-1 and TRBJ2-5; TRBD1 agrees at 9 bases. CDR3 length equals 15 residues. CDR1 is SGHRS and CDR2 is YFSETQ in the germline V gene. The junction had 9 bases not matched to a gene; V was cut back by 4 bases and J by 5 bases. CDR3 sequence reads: CASSTPGTGSETQYF. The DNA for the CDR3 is TGCGCCAGCAGCACTCCTGGGACAGGGTCCGAGACCCAGTACTTC.

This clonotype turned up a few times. This CDR3 is CASTLGTAYGYTF. CDR3 DNA sequence: TGTGCCAGCACCCTCGGGACAGCGTATGGCTACACCTTC. The chain has TRBV12-3 or TRBV12-4 and TRBJ1-2; 7 bases fit TRBD1. This CDR3 contains 13 residues. The V and J ends lost 7 bases and 5 bases, in that order; junction bases with no gene match: 7.

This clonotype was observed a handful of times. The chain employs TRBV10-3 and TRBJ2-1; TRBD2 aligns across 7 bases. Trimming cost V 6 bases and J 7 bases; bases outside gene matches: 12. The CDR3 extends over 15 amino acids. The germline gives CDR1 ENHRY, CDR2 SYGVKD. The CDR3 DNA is TGTGCCATCAGAGCCAAAATGGGGGGGGGGAATGAGCAGTTCTTC. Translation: CAIRAKMGGGNEQFF.